This entry lists 20 T cell receptor beta chains sequenced from one sample in a study of regulatory T cells in long-lasting Graves disease (dated by TCRdb to about 2021). Libraries were built with multiplex PCR. Reads for this sample came from an Illumina HiSeq 4000. iRepertoire HTBI primers and Arm-PCR amplification of CDR3 regions were used to construct TCR beta libraries. Through fastp at Q25 and MiXCR, TCRdb rebuilt clones from the public reads, retaining in-frame beta chains. One record per CDR3 amino acid sequence lists the most common genes and DNA. Recorded for this sample are 400,000 to 500,000 distinct CDR3 sequences; 20% to 25% of them occurred a single time. Jointly, the top ten make up around 7% of the sample. The time point label, as the study defines it: persistent/refractory GD, antithyroid drugs over 5 years with positive TRAb. For both TCR sequencing and RNA sequencing, RNA was extracted from PBMCs using TRIzol.

The sample was peripheral blood mononuclear cells (PBMCs), taken when the disease was refractory, from a patient treated with antithyroid drugs. These receptors were taken from a female donor with Graves disease.

This clonotype was counted only a few times. The chain combines TRBV11-2 with TRBJ2-3, with 13 bases aligning to TRBD2. The CDR3 is made up of 15 amino acids. Germline values: CDR1 SGHAT, CDR2 FQNNGV. Germline trimming cut 6 bases from V and 8 bases from J; bases unmatched to any gene: 8. The CDR3 coding sequence is TGTGCCAGCAGTAACGGACTAGCGGGGGCCATTACGCAGTATTTT. It yields the protein CASSNGLAGAITQYF.

The chain carries TRBV6-1 and TRBJ1-5; D is possibly TRBD1 (5 bases). The germline V gene has CDR1 MNHNS and CDR2 SASEGT. The CDR3 is made up of 14 amino acids. V lost 7 bases and J lost 7, with 17 bases in between. CDR3 bases: TGTGCCAGCAACCAGGGTCCTGGGGTGCAGCCCCAGCATTTT. It specifies CASNQGPGVQPQHF.

V usage is TRBV28 and J usage is TRBJ2-3; 13 bases are shared with TRBD2. CDR3 length: 19 amino acids. The V gene's germline CDR1 is MDHEN and CDR2 SYDVKM. Unmatched junction bases numbered 17, after V lost 6 bases and J lost 5 bases. Here the CDR3 DNA reads TGTGCCAGCAGCCAGACAGGGGGAAGGACTAGCGGGAGTCGAGATACGCAGTATTTT. Translating gives CASSQTGGRTSGSRDTQYF.

This clonotype was counted a few times. This chain joins TRBV28 and TRBJ2-1; D call uncertain. V was cut by 6 bases and J by 5 bases, with 8 bases left in between. Per the germline V gene, CDR1 is MDHEN and CDR2 is SYDVKM. This CDR3 is 12 amino acids long. CDR3 sequence (DNA): TGTGCCAGCAGGATCGCAAACAATGAGCAGTTCTTC. This encodes CASRIANNEQFF.

This clonotype was recorded at least ten times. The chain joins TRBV6-1 to TRBJ2-5; 9 nucleotides align to TRBD2. V gave up 7 bases and J gave up 4 bases; unmatched junction bases: 7. The germline CDR1 and CDR2 sequences are MNHNS and SASEGT. This CDR3 has 14 residues. The CDR3 is CASIPGTSRETQYF. CDR3 in DNA: TGTGCCAGCATCCCGGGGACTAGCCGAGAGACCCAGTACTTC.

J is TRBJ1-5 and V is TRBV19; D not resolved. CDR3 length equals 15 residues. The V end lost 3 bases, the J end lost 0 bases, and 9 bases lay between the germline ends. Germline V gene data show CDR1 as LNHDA and CDR2 as SQIVND (reference sequence). The CDR3 DNA follows: TGTGCCAGTAGTATCTTAGCGGATAGCAATCAGCCCCAGCATTTT. The encoded protein is CASSILADSNQPQHF.

In regard to this clonotype: This may come from a read error, since a much larger clone is one base off. This sequence joins TRBV20-1 and TRBJ1-2, with TRBD1 matching 7 bases. The CDR3 totals 14 residues. CDR1 and CDR2 (germline): DFQATT, SNEGSKA (reference sequence). This CDR3 is CGALTTGSNYGYTF. The CDR3 DNA reads as TGCGGTGCTCTGACGACAGGGTCTAACTATGGCTACACCTTC.

CDR3 amino acids: CASSFGDSQYNSPLHF. The CDR3 DNA is TGTGCCAGCAGCTTTGGGGACAGTCAATATAATTCACCCCTCCACTTT. The chain is built from TRBV11-2 and TRBJ1-6, with 7 bases that match TRBD1. V shed 3 bases, J shed 4 bases, and the junction held 6 bases outside the gene matches. There are 16 residues in the CDR3. CDR1 SGHAT and CDR2 FQNNGV come from the germline V gene.

The chain uses TRBV6-5 and TRBJ2-4; D unclear. V gave up 4 bases and J gave up 0 bases, with 10 bases separating them. CDR1 and CDR2 (germline): MNHEY, SVGAGI. This CDR3 spans 15 amino acids. For the CDR3, the DNA is TGTGCCAGCAGTTCGTCGTGGGGAGCCAAAAACATTCAGTACTTC. As protein: CASSSSWGAKNIQYF.

The CDR3 here is CASSQNLWGGSNTGELFF. Written as DNA, the CDR3 is TGTGCCAGCAGCCAGAACCTTTGGGGCGGGAGCAACACCGGGGAGCTGTTTTTT. The rearrangement joins TRBV11-3 to TRBJ2-2, with 7 bases fitting TRBD2. Germline CDR1 is SGHNT and CDR2 is YENEEA. V was pared by 5 bases and J by 2 bases, with 14 bases of the junction left unmatched. The CDR3 is 18 residues long. Complete variable domain (other parts from reference TRBV11-3 and TRBJ2-2): EAGVVQSPRYKIIEKKQPVAFWCNPISGHNTLYWYLQNLGQGPELLIRYENEEAVDDSQLPKDRFSAERLKGVDSTLKIQPAELGDSAVYLCASSQNLWGGSNTGELFFGEGSRLTVL.

This clonotype was picked up many times. The rearrangement links TRBV20-1 to TRBJ1-1, with D uncertain. With 0 bases removed from V and 1 base from J, the gap between germline ends came to 6 bases. The CDR3 runs 13 residues. The germline V gene encodes CDR1 DFQATT and CDR2 SNEGSKA (reference sequence). CDR3 nucleotides: TGCAGTGCTAGAGATCCGCAGAACACTGAAGCTTTCTTT. Translating it yields CSARDPQNTEAFF.

Worth noting for this clonotype: A much larger clone lies one base from this, so it may be a read error. This sequence joins TRBV27 and TRBJ1-2; TRBD1 might be the D (5 bases). V gave up 5 bases and J gave up 6 bases, with 16 bases separating them. This CDR3 region has 14 residues. Per germline, CDR1 MNHEY and CDR2 SMNVEV (reference sequence). This CDR3 reads CASSVTGGNHGYTF. The CDR3 DNA reads as TGTGCCAGCAGTGTCACCGGGGGGAACCATGGCTACACCTTC.

This clonotype was detected ten times or more. The chain combines TRBV28 with TRBJ1-1; the D is unclear. CDR3 length equals 12 residues. V gave up 2 bases and J gave up 11 bases, with 12 bases separating them. CDR1 is MDHEN and CDR2 is SYDVKM in the germline V gene. CDR3 protein: CASSLEVGRAFF. The CDR3 nucleotides are TGTGCCAGCAGTTTAGAGGTCGGTCGGGCTTTCTTT.

The chain recombines TRBV12-3 or TRBV12-4 with TRBJ2-1; either TRBD1 or TRBD2 may fit D (5 bases each). V lost 4 bases and J 0 bases, leaving 10 bases between the germline ends. The CDR3 runs 15 residues. This chain's CDR3 is CASSWGRSSYNEQFF. The CDR3 DNA follows: TGTGCCAGCAGTTGGGGACGTAGCTCCTACAATGAGCAGTTCTTC.

There are a few counts of this clonotype. The V gene is TRBV2, the J gene TRBJ2-7; D not resolved. Germline values: CDR1 SNHLY, CDR2 FYNNEI. There are 14 residues in the CDR3. The V end was cut by 1 base, the J end by 2 bases, with 9 bases between. The CDR3 sequence is CASSEDRATYEQYF. CDR3 DNA sequence: TGTGCCAGCAGTGAAGATAGAGCAACCTACGAGCAGTACTTC.

There are many counts of this clonotype. V gene TRBV7-9 combines with J gene TRBJ1-1; D call uncertain. This CDR3 is 14 amino acids long. V lost 1 base to trimming and J lost 2 bases, with 8 bases between them. The germline V gene has CDR1 SEHNR and CDR2 FQNEAQ (reference sequence). CDR3 DNA: TGTGCCAGCAGCTTAGATAGCACCAACACTGAAGCTTTCTTT. It encodes CASSLDSTNTEAFF.

Regarding this clonotype: This may be a read error, as it is one base from a much larger clone. The chain joins TRBV28 to TRBJ2-5, with 9 bases aligning to TRBD2. Unmatched junction bases numbered 3, after V lost 7 bases and J lost 0 bases. The CDR3 totals 14 residues. Germline values: CDR1 MDHEN, CDR2 SYDVKM. CDR3 bases: TGTGCCAGCACAAGCGGGGGGAACCAAGAGACCCAGTACTTC. This gives the protein CASTSGGNQETQYF.

Points on this clonotype: A read error may explain this, as a much larger clone is one base away. The genes are TRBV6-4 and TRBJ1-1; a possible D gene is TRBD1 (6 bases). CDR3 length equals 13 residues. CDR1 is MRHNA and CDR2 is SNTAGT in the germline V gene. V dropped 3 bases and J dropped 3 bases, with 8 bases sitting between them. The CDR3 nucleotides are TGTGCCAGCAGTGAGGCAGGGGACACTGAAGCTTTCTTT. As protein: CASSEAGDTEAFF.

This clonotype was counted many times. J is TRBJ2-5 and V is TRBV7-2, with 8 bases lining up with TRBD2. Looked up from germline, CDR1 is SGHTA and CDR2 is FQGNSA. There are 16 residues in the CDR3. V lost 2 bases and J lost 2; bases outside the gene matches: 7. In nucleotides, the CDR3 is TGTGCCAGCAGCTTACTGCAGCGGGGGTTACAAGAGACCCAGTACTTC. Residues: CASSLLQRGLQETQYF.

This clonotype was seen only a few times. V is TRBV7-9 and J is TRBJ1-6, with D possibly being TRBD1 (5 bases). Germline V gene data show CDR1 as SEHNR and CDR2 as FQNEAQ (reference sequence). V was pared by 5 bases and J by 6 bases, with 11 bases between. The CDR3 runs to 14 residues. The CDR3 sequence is CASSEGLINSPLHF. For the CDR3, the DNA is TGTGCCAGCAGCGAGGGGCTAATTAATTCACCCCTCCACTTT.